This TCR beta chain was sequenced for a study of T cells in Graves' hyperthyroidism and ophthalmopathy. In the study overall: The authors collected peripheral blood at initial diagnosis, before any treatment. Study results and caveats: Most clonotypes that expanded in the thyroid above 0.001 also showed up in blood.

To note about this clonotype: What it recognizes is unknown.

TCR beta CDR3 regions were amplified from RNA transcripts. First-round RT-PCR of the TCR CDR3 relied on the HTBI primer set. Each CDR3 protein is one row after TCRdb ran MiXCR on the multiplex PCR reads. The data hold about 770,000 distinct CDR3 sequences, with 18% observed a single time. V lost 5 bases to trimming and J lost 9 bases; unmatched junction nucleotides: 13. The CDR3 is 16 amino acids. CDR1 is MNHNS and CDR2 is SASEGT in the germline V gene. Aged 18 to 65, the patients had hyperthyroidism that was newly diagnosed and had lasted under 2 months. A patient was excluded if there was uncontrolled infection, other autoimmune disease, pregnancy or lactation.

This TCR came from a woman in her forties or fifties with Graves' hyperthyroidism that later progressed to Graves' ophthalmopathy. This sequence joins TRBV6-1 and TRBJ2-1, with 10 bases identical to TRBD2. The specimen was blood. The CDR3 coding sequence is TGTGCCAGCAGTTGGTCCAGCGGGGGGGTAACGGGTGAGCAGTTCTTC. Translation gives CASSWSSGGVTGEQFF.